The rows below give T cell receptor beta chains drawn from one sample of a study of control samples from healthy donors and cancer patients. Only in-frame clones appear in the TCRdb table, and some are missing; sequencing was by immunoSEQ multiplex PCR. Of about 51,000 clones listed, roughly 89% were seen once; the top ten hold roughly 1.6%. Input material: PBMCs. The receptors derive from a man between 40 and 49 years old with colorectal cancer. The CDR3 runs from the conserved cysteine through the conserved F or W. The D gene is left open where the match is weak. Clone size, where shown, is once, few, many, or a class for clones that have expanded.

v_call	cdr3_length	clone_size	d_call	j_call	cdr3_aa	cdr3_nt
TRBV11-2	14	NA	NA	TRBJ2-2	CASSSRENTGELFF	TGTGCCAGCAGCTCCCGGGAGAACACCGGGGAGCTGTTTTTT
TRBV6-5	16	once	NA	TRBJ1-4	CASSYGRAGYNEKLFF	TGTGCCAGCAGTTACGGTAGAGCAGGGTATAATGAAAAACTGTTTTTT
TRBV18	12	NA	NA	TRBJ2-2	CASSRDTGELFF	TGTGCCAGCTCTCGGGACACCGGGGAGCTGTTTTTT
TRBV5-4	12	NA	NA	TRBJ2-7	CASSASSYEQYF	TGTGCCAGCAGCGCGAGCTCCTACGAGCAGTACTTC
TRBV2	15	NA	TRBD1	TRBJ2-7	CASRPGQGARSEQYF	TGTGCCAGCAGACCCGGACAGGGGGCAAGGAGCGAGCAGTACTTC
TRBV7-9	15	NA	TRBD1	TRBJ2-7	CASSTRDREHYEQYF	TGTGCCAGCAGCACACGGGACAGAGAACACTACGAGCAGTACTTC
TRBV4-3	16	NA	NA	TRBJ2-7	CASSQDLTENWREQYF	TGCGCCAGCAGCCAAGATCTGACAGAAAATTGGCGCGAGCAGTACTTC
TRBV6-5	15	once	TRBD1	TRBJ1-2	CASSYSGDRVYGYTF	TGTGCCAGCAGTTACTCGGGGGACAGGGTTTATGGCTACACCTTC
TRBV18	11	NA	NA	TRBJ1-2	CASSPAYGYTF	TGTGCCAGCTCCCCGGCCTATGGCTACACCTTC
TRBV7-9	14	few	NA	TRBJ2-7	CASSLVQSSYEQYF	TGTGCCAGCAGCTTGGTTCAATCTTCTTACGAGCAGTACTTC
TRBV7-2	13	NA	TRBD2	TRBJ2-1	CASGEGPYNEQFF	TGTGCCTCTGGGGAGGGGCCTTACAATGAGCAGTTCTTC
TRBV24-1	13	NA	TRBD1	TRBJ1-2	CALLGGGDYGYTF	TGTGCCCTCTTGGGAGGGGGCGACTATGGCTACACCTTC
TRBV3-1/TRBV3-2	12	NA	NA	TRBJ1-5	CASSQAGQPQHF	TGTGCCAGCAGCCAAGCTGGTCAGCCCCAGCATTTT
TRBV5-5	14	once	NA	TRBJ2-7	CASSSGQNSYEQYF	TGTGCCAGCAGCTCTGGACAGAACTCCTACGAGCAGTACTTC
TRBV19	17	NA	TRBD1	TRBJ2-2	CASSIKRDRVNTGELFF	TGTGCCAGTAGTATAAAAAGGGACAGGGTGAACACCGGGGAGCTGTTTTTT
TRBV5-8	12	NA	NA	TRBJ2-1	CASSLSNLEQFF	TGTGCCAGCAGCTTAAGCAATCTTGAGCAGTTCTTC
TRBV7-8	15	NA	TRBD1	TRBJ1-1	CASSAQGIRNTEAFF	TGTGCCAGCAGCGCACAGGGGATTCGGAACACTGAAGCTTTCTTT
TRBV6-5	11	few	NA	TRBJ1-3	CASRFMNTIYF	TGTGCCAGCAGGTTCATGAACACCATATATTTT
TRBV30	11	NA	TRBD1	TRBJ1-2	CAWTGGYGYTF	TGTGCCTGGACAGGGGGCTATGGCTACACCTTC
TRBV28	12	NA	NA	TRBJ1-3	CATSVDGNTIYF	TGTGCCACCTCGGTGGACGGAAACACCATATATTTT
TRBV5-1	14	few	TRBD1	TRBJ1-1	CASSLYRGGTEAFF	TGCGCCAGCAGCTTGTACAGGGGCGGCACTGAAGCTTTCTTT
TRBV28	19	NA	TRBD2	TRBJ2-7	CASSAYAGTTGSERSEQYF	TGTGCCAGCAGTGCGTACGCCGGGACTACAGGTTCCGAGCGGAGCGAGCAGTACTTC
TRBV5-4	14	NA	NA	TRBJ2-3	CASSDRDFTDTQYF	TGTGCCAGCAGCGACCGGGACTTCACAGATACGCAGTATTTT
TRBV2	14	NA	NA	TRBJ2-1	CASSGDTSYNEQFF	TGTGCCAGCAGTGGCGACACCTCCTACAATGAGCAGTTCTTC
TRBV28	14	NA	NA	TRBJ2-2	CASSSGQNTGELFF	TGTGCCAGCAGTTCGGGACAGAACACCGGGGAGCTGTTTTTT
TRBV30	14	NA	NA	TRBJ1-2	CAWSRPPRVHGYTF	TGTGCCTGGAGTAGGCCCCCCAGGGTCCATGGCTACACCTTC
TRBV7-9	13	NA	NA	TRBJ2-1	CASSFGSPNEQFF	TGTGCCAGCAGCTTCGGTTCACCCAATGAGCAGTTCTTC
TRBV11-3	17	NA	TRBD1	TRBJ2-1	CASSLAGPGQGYNEQFF	TGTGCCAGCAGCTTAGCGGGGCCCGGACAGGGCTACAATGAGCAGTTCTTC
TRBV12-3/TRBV12-4	13	NA	NA	TRBJ2-2	CASSFTVTGELFF	TGTGCCAGCAGTTTCACAGTGACCGGGGAGCTGTTTTTT
TRBV2	12	NA	NA	TRBJ2-5	CASNREGETQYF	TGTGCCAGCAATAGGGAAGGGGAGACCCAGTACTTC
TRBV6-2/TRBV6-3	11	NA	NA	TRBJ2-7	CASSLLYEQYF	TGTGCCAGCAGCCTTCTCTACGAGCAGTACTTC
TRBV5-1	15	once	NA	TRBJ1-1	CASSLGGARFEQAFF	TGCGCCAGCAGCTTGGGTGGGGCCCGGTTTGAACAAGCTTTCTTT
TRBV12-3/TRBV12-4	12	once	NA	TRBJ2-1	CASSSGTPKQFF	TGTGCCAGCAGTTCCGGGACACCTAAGCAGTTCTTC
TRBV11-2	16	NA	NA	TRBJ2-7	CASSLAVGELPYEQYF	TGTGCCAGCAGCTTAGCGGTGGGCGAACTGCCCTACGAGCAGTACTTC
TRBV11-3	15	NA	TRBD1	TRBJ2-7	CASSLGQGASYEQYF	TGTGCCAGCAGCTTGGGACAGGGGGCTTCCTACGAGCAGTACTTC
TRBV14	14	NA	NA	TRBJ1-2	CASSQRVLGYGYTF	TGTGCCAGCAGCCAGAGAGTGCTGGGCTATGGCTACACCTTC
TRBV4-1	15	few	NA	TRBJ2-1	CASSQDNGLKNEQFF	TGCGCCAGCAGCCAAGACAATGGACTGAAGAATGAGCAGTTCTTC
TRBV5-1	14	NA	NA	TRBJ1-4	CASSPGWGNEKLFF	TGCGCCAGCAGCCCCGGGTGGGGCAATGAAAAACTGTTTTTT
TRBV18	12	NA	NA	TRBJ1-1	CASSPPNTEAFF	TGTGCCAGCTCACCACCGAACACTGAAGCTTTCTTT
TRBV5-1	14	NA	TRBD2	TRBJ2-7	CASSLGTSAYEQYF	TGCGCCAGCAGCTTGGGTACTAGCGCCTACGAGCAGTACTTC
TRBV11-3	14	NA	NA	TRBJ2-1	CASSLRYGGTEQFF	TGTGCCAGCAGCTTACGGTACGGGGGAACTGAGCAGTTCTTC
TRBV18	15	NA	NA	TRBJ2-5	CASSPRTSQVETQYF	TGTGCCAGCTCACCTAGGACCTCCCAGGTGGAGACCCAGTACTTC
TRBV19	15	NA	NA	TRBJ1-5	CASSIGQQKNQPQHF	TGTGCCAGTAGTATTGGGCAGCAAAAGAATCAGCCCCAGCATTTT
TRBV7-2	14	NA	NA	TRBJ1-1	CASTRGILNTEAFF	TGTGCCAGCACTCGGGGTATCCTGAACACTGAAGCTTTCTTT
TRBV6-6	14	NA	NA	TRBJ2-5	CASSYSSGGETQYF	TGTGCCAGCAGTTACTCGTCAGGAGGGGAGACCCAGTACTTC
TRBV7-2	12	NA	NA	TRBJ1-1	CASSFGPTEAFF	TGTGCCAGCAGCTTCGGTCCTACTGAAGCTTTCTTT
TRBV25-1	14	NA	NA	TRBJ1-4	CASSELSPGEKLFF	TGTGCCAGCAGTGAACTCTCCCCGGGGGAAAAACTGTTTTTT
TRBV6-2/TRBV6-3	14	NA	NA	TRBJ1-5	CASSYGKPHQPQHF	TGTGCCAGCAGTTATGGGAAACCTCATCAGCCCCAGCATTTT
TRBV9	16	NA	TRBD1	TRBJ1-2	CASSGWTGATNYGYTF	TGTGCCAGCAGCGGTTGGACAGGGGCAACTAACTATGGCTACACCTTC
TRBV3-1/TRBV3-2	16	NA	NA	TRBJ1-6	CASSQIPGGESSPLHF	TGTGCCAGCAGCCAAATCCCGGGAGGGGAAAGTTCACCCCTCCACTTT
TRBV27	14	NA	TRBD2	TRBJ2-1	CASSWTRDKGEQFF	TGTGCCAGCTCTTGGACTAGAGATAAGGGTGAGCAGTTCTTC
TRBV19	15	few	NA	TRBJ1-5	CASSIRLASNQPQHF	TGTGCCAGTAGTATTAGATTGGCAAGCAATCAGCCCCAGCATTTT
TRBV11-2	11	NA	TRBD2	TRBJ2-1	CASSLVGTRFF	TGTGCCAGCAGCTTAGTGGGGACTAGGTTCTTC
TRBV5-1	15	NA	NA	TRBJ2-3	CASRPEGVIADTQYF	TGCGCCAGCAGACCCGAAGGGGTTATCGCAGATACGCAGTATTTT
TRBV30	12	NA	NA	TRBJ2-2	CAWSFNTGELFF	TGTGCCTGGAGTTTTAACACCGGGGAGCTGTTTTTT
TRBV11-3	15	NA	TRBD1	TRBJ2-4	CASSLDQGTGDIQYF	TGTGCCAGCAGCTTAGACCAAGGGACAGGGGACATTCAGTACTTC
TRBV27	14	NA	NA	TRBJ1-2	CASSLSAGVYGYTF	TGTGCCAGCAGTTTATCGGCAGGCGTCTATGGCTACACCTTC